Listed below are T cell receptor beta chains from one sample, sequenced in a study of blood T cell repertoires in COVID-19. This table comes from immunoSEQ multiplex PCR, and its TCRdb copy is limited to in-frame clones, with some not included. The sample lists over 350,000 clones, around 89% seen once, with over 4% in the top ten. What was sequenced was peripheral blood. The receptors come from a woman younger than 45 with acute or convalescent COVID-19. Both conserved end residues are trimmed from each CDR3. A D gene is named only where the DNA matches it firmly.

CDR3aa: ASSIGASNQPQH
d_gene: NA
v_gene: TRBV19

CDR3aa: ASTPRTGMGNQPQH
d_gene: TRBD1
v_gene: TRBV28

CDR3aa: ASSQCGGDYNAPYTEAF
d_gene: NA
v_gene: TRBV23-1

CDR3aa: SVEVTAGDEQF
d_gene: NA
v_gene: TRBV29-1

CDR3aa: ASSMGWTSGGRAKNIQY
d_gene: TRBD2
v_gene: TRBV19

CDR3aa: ASSLRTGFYGYT
d_gene: TRBD1
v_gene: TRBV5-4

CDR3aa: ASSLHTGANVLT
d_gene: NA
v_gene: TRBV9

CDR3aa: ASSLGLAELSGANVLT
d_gene: TRBD2
v_gene: TRBV7-3

CDR3aa: ASSSAGTGGYNEQF
d_gene: TRBD1
v_gene: TRBV18

CDR3aa: ASRSGTNNEKLF
d_gene: NA
v_gene: TRBV6-5

CDR3aa: ASSGPPTYEQY
d_gene: NA
v_gene: TRBV19

CDR3aa: ASSFLQNRYNEQF
d_gene: NA
v_gene: TRBV27

CDR3aa: ASTDDGAGEAF
d_gene: NA
v_gene: TRBV7-9

CDR3aa: AWNGRGGASTGELF
d_gene: TRBD2
v_gene: TRBV30

CDR3aa: ASSQVGGLNTEAF
d_gene: NA
v_gene: TRBV4-1

CDR3aa: ASSLAQTSRDTDTQY
d_gene: NA
v_gene: TRBV7-8

CDR3aa: ASSQIPGTGYSGNTIY
d_gene: TRBD1
v_gene: TRBV7-9

CDR3aa: ASSLFAGQPQH
d_gene: NA
v_gene: TRBV28

CDR3aa: SVKTGNNQPQH
d_gene: NA
v_gene: TRBV29-1

CDR3aa: ASSDAGAGY
d_gene: NA
v_gene: TRBV6-1

CDR3aa: ASSPTRDSMEQY
d_gene: TRBD1
v_gene: TRBV18

CDR3aa: ATSRGNIAGELF
d_gene: NA
v_gene: TRBV24-1

CDR3aa: ATSDSSGANEQF
d_gene: TRBD2
v_gene: TRBV24-1

CDR3aa: ASNPPGGPSVNEQF
d_gene: NA
v_gene: TRBV5-5

CDR3aa: ASRGEQGVNEQF
d_gene: NA
v_gene: TRBV11-2

CDR3aa: ASSEGGAGVTGELF
d_gene: TRBD2
v_gene: TRBV3-1/TRBV3-2

CDR3aa: ATSDSDSTSTDTQY
d_gene: NA
v_gene: TRBV24-1

CDR3aa: ASSQVSSSYNEQF
d_gene: NA
v_gene: TRBV3-1/TRBV3-2

CDR3aa: ASSGSGGPEKTQY
d_gene: TRBD2
v_gene: TRBV5-1

CDR3aa: ASSLYGEETQY
d_gene: NA
v_gene: TRBV28

CDR3aa: AWSVPSGLQETQY
d_gene: TRBD2
v_gene: TRBV30

CDR3aa: ASSTGGTTEAF
d_gene: NA
v_gene: TRBV11-3

CDR3aa: ASSFGGAGETQY
d_gene: TRBD2
v_gene: TRBV19

CDR3aa: ASGLVRADGEIYEQY
d_gene: NA
v_gene: TRBV12-5

CDR3aa: ASSAEDRISGNTIY
d_gene: TRBD1
v_gene: TRBV9

CDR3aa: AWITGLAGGEQY
d_gene: TRBD2
v_gene: TRBV30

CDR3aa: ASSPSKDSYGYT
d_gene: NA
v_gene: TRBV7-2

CDR3aa: ATSRVRADTQY
d_gene: NA
v_gene: TRBV15

CDR3aa: ASSLQGLNQPQH
d_gene: NA
v_gene: TRBV7-6

CDR3aa: AGSSAGVNQPQH
d_gene: NA
v_gene: TRBV19

CDR3aa: ASSADSSGIYGYT
d_gene: NA
v_gene: TRBV5-1

CDR3aa: ASSLVSTPTGSNIQY
d_gene: NA
v_gene: TRBV19

CDR3aa: ASSIDRTGSYNSPLH
d_gene: NA
v_gene: TRBV28

CDR3aa: ASSLGTSLYNEQF
d_gene: TRBD2
v_gene: TRBV11-3

CDR3aa: ASGLVSGQGLDEQY
d_gene: TRBD1
v_gene: TRBV12-5

CDR3aa: ASSSLNTDTQY
d_gene: NA
v_gene: TRBV12-3/TRBV12-4

CDR3aa: ASRAGGSNEKLF
d_gene: TRBD1
v_gene: TRBV19

CDR3aa: ASRITSGRAETQY
d_gene: NA
v_gene: TRBV28

CDR3aa: ASSYPPDSGNTIY
d_gene: NA
v_gene: TRBV6-5

CDR3aa: ASSGDSTGELF
d_gene: TRBD1
v_gene: TRBV5-1

CDR3aa: ASSLPLAGSYGYT
d_gene: NA
v_gene: TRBV7-9

CDR3aa: ASSDYRGWQF
d_gene: TRBD1
v_gene: TRBV9